The entry that follows covers one T cell receptor beta chain sequence. What it binds is unknown. The sample belongs to a study of cytomegalovirus exposure and HLA in healthy donors. Overall study: Falling in the Caucasian-associated ancestry cluster were approximately 86% of some 400 genotyped donors.

Study-level points and caveats: Likely technical artifact: a cluster of highly shared sequence variants.

Both 60 Vbeta primers and 13 Jbeta primers went into the PCR. Profiling relied on immunoSEQ multiplex PCR, and the TCRdb table lists in-frame clones only, not all of them. The table includes under 200,000 clones, 75% to 85% detected once. There are 13 residues in the CDR3. The junction had 3 bases not matched to a gene; V was cut back by 5 bases and J by 3 bases. CDR1 and CDR2 (germline): LNHNV, YYDKDF (reference sequence). The specimen sequenced was PBMCs. The receptor comes from a woman between 18 and 29 years old in good health and CMV-seronegative. The genes are TRBV15 and TRBJ2-5, with 7 bases matching TRBD1. The CDR3 protein is CATSDGTEETQYF. CDR3 DNA: TGTGCCACCAGCGACGGGACAGAAGAGACCCAGTACTTC.